The clone carrying this TCR beta chain has just a few counts. In the authors' workflow: Estimation of nucleated cell counts was performed using reference gene primer amplification. Some clones are missing from TCRdb's copy, which holds only in-frame ones; the method was immunoSEQ multiplex PCR. That table furnishes V, J and clone size, whereas the DNA furnished D and trimming. The sample shows 200,000 to 250,000 clones, 90% of them seen only once. The data are from a study of blood T cell repertoires in COVID-19. Participants were aged roughly 18 to 89 years from approximately 25 US areas. This CDR3 comprises 17 residues. The J segment lost 0 bases and the V segment lost 2 bases, leaving 9 bases of the junction unmatched. Germline V lookup: CDR1 SGHRS, CDR2 YFSETQ.

The chain carries TRBV5-1 and TRBJ2-7; 9 positions agree with TRBD2. The clonotype comes from a young man who had been exposed to COVID-19. Sequencing was carried out using PBMCs or T cells enriched from blood (not recorded which). The CDR3 spells CASSFGLRLADSYEQYF. The CDR3, as DNA: TGCGCCAGCAGCTTCGGTCTGAGACTAGCGGACTCCTACGAGCAGTACTTC.